This passage covers 29 T cell receptor beta chains from one sample sequenced in a study of T cell responses to AZD1222 COVID-19 vaccine. The data were produced by immunoSEQ multiplex PCR, yet TCRdb's version contains in-frame clones alone and is incomplete. The sample holds just over 90,000 clones; 85% to 90% are singletons and the top ten take about 2.5%. This sample comprised peripheral blood, obtained 28 days after the second AZD1222 dose. Receptors were obtained from an adult who received the AZD1222 COVID-19 vaccine.

The rearrangement links TRBV10-3 to TRBJ2-5, with D unresolved. CDR3 length: 12 residues. In germline, CDR1 is ENHRY, CDR2 SYGVKD. The V gene lost 4 bases and the J gene lost 5 bases, with 8 bases spanning the gap. CDR3 coding DNA: TGTGCCATCAGTGCCCAAGGGGAGACCCAGTACTTC. It specifies CAISAQGETQYF.

J is TRBJ2-7 and V is TRBV30; D tentatively fits TRBD1 or TRBD2 (5 bases each). There are 13 residues in the CDR3. Trimming cost V 3 bases and J 2 bases, with 11 bases left between them. Germline V gives CDR1 GTSNPN, CDR2 SVGIG (reference sequence). CDR3 sequence: CAWSQPGPYEQYF. The CDR3 DNA is TGTGCCTGGAGCCAACCGGGACCCTACGAGCAGTACTTC.

Note on this clone: Other DNA sequences from this sample encode an identical CDR3 as well. The CDR3 loop reads CASSSMGTSGTGELFF. CDR3 DNA: TGTGCCAGCAGTTCCATGGGGACTAGCGGCACCGGGGAGCTGTTTTTT. V and J are TRBV11-3 and TRBJ2-2, with TRBD2 matching over 11 bases. Germline trimming cut 6 bases from V and 4 bases from J; bases unmatched to any gene: 7. Germline V gene data show CDR1 as SGHNT and CDR2 as YENEEA. This CDR3 comprises 16 residues.

Concerning this clone: The junction shows a germline mismatch at one end, possibly a read error. The CDR3: CASTLGGQANTGELFF. The CDR3 region has the DNA TGTGCCAGCACTTTAGGTGGTCAGGCGAACACCGGGGAGCTGTTTTTT. The chain employs TRBV27 and TRBJ2-2; D not certain. Per the germline V gene, CDR1 is MNHEY and CDR2 is SMNVEV (reference sequence). The CDR3 length is 16 residues.

The rearrangement uses TRBV6-6 and TRBJ2-7; D possibly corresponds to TRBD2 (6 bases). Germline V lookup: CDR1 MNHNY, CDR2 SVGAGI (reference sequence). The length of the CDR3 is 15 residues. The ends were cut back, 7 bases at V and 5 bases at J, with 21 bases in the middle. The CDR3 DNA follows: TGTGCCAGCAACTCCCAAGGAGGGTCTTTCCACGAGCAGTACTTC. It is translated as CASNSQGGSFHEQYF.

The chain employs TRBV5-1 and TRBJ2-7; TRBD1 matches 11 bases. This CDR3 is 15 amino acids long. Trimming removed 4 bases from V and 4 bases from J; junction bases left unmatched: 7. Germline loops: CDR1 SGHRS, CDR2 YFSETQ. This CDR3 is CASSRGDRGFYEQYF. The CDR3 bases are TGCGCCAGCAGCCGAGGGGACAGGGGGTTTTACGAGCAGTACTTC.

The chain carries TRBV7-6 and TRBJ2-5; tentative D call: TRBD2 (5 bases). The CDR3 extends over 15 amino acids. V was trimmed by 2 bases and J by 2 bases, leaving 12 bases between them. Germline V gives CDR1 SGHVS, CDR2 FNYEAQ. The CDR3 nucleotides are TGTGCCAGCAGCTTAAACGGGGAAGGACAAGAGACCCAGTACTTC. The encoded protein is CASSLNGEGQETQYF.

The chain couples TRBV10-3 to TRBJ2-3; 11 positions agree with TRBD2. CDR3 length equals 20 residues. The J segment lost 0 bases and the V segment lost 6 bases, leaving 17 bases of the junction unmatched. CDR1 ENHRY and CDR2 SYGVKD come from the germline V gene. CDR3 DNA sequence: TGTGCCATCAGGGAAATAGCGGGAGGGCCAGGTGAGGGGAGCACAGATACGCAGTATTTT. Translating gives CAIREIAGGPGEGSTDTQYF.

V and J are TRBV4-1 and TRBJ2-7, with D unclear. This CDR3 region has 14 residues. V was shortened by 0 bases and J by 3 bases, with 9 bases between the two germline ends. Germline values: CDR1 MGHRA, CDR2 YSYEKL. CDR3 sequence reads: CASSQDSGSYEQYF. Here the CDR3 DNA reads TGCGCCAGCAGCCAAGATTCCGGAAGCTACGAGCAGTACTTC.

The V call is TRBV4-3, the J call TRBJ2-4, with TRBD1 matching 8 bases. The CDR3 length is 17 residues. V lost 1 base to trimming and J lost 3 bases; unmatched junction nucleotides: 8. Germline V gene data show CDR1 as LGHNA and CDR2 as YSLEER. The CDR3 protein is CASSQVTGTGGKNIQYF. The DNA for the CDR3 is TGCGCCAGCAGCCAAGTCACCGGGACAGGTGGCAAAAACATTCAGTACTTC.

This chain joins TRBV2 and TRBJ1-1; D gene unclear. Germline CDR1 is SNHLY and CDR2 is FYNNEI. Trimming took off 1 base at V and 3 bases at J, with 6 bases between the two ends. CDR3 length equals 13 residues. CDR3 DNA: TGTGCCAGCAGTGAAGTGTCTTACACTGAAGCTTTCTTT. It is translated as CASSEVSYTEAFF.

The genes are TRBV7-9 and TRBJ2-7; 10 bases fit TRBD2. Germline V gives CDR1 SEHNR, CDR2 FQNEAQ (reference sequence). V was clipped by 9 bases and J by 2 bases; unmatched bases: 4. The CDR3 runs 13 residues. The chain's CDR3 is CASTSGETYEQYF. CDR3 nucleotide sequence: TGTGCCAGTACTAGCGGGGAGACCTACGAGCAGTACTTC.

The CDR3 sequence is CAISLDRTEAFF. Written as DNA, the CDR3 is TGTGCCATCAGCCTCGACAGGACTGAAGCTTTCTTT. V and J are TRBV10-3 and TRBJ1-1, with D possibly being TRBD1 (6 bases). Trimming stripped 6 bases from V and 5 bases from J, with 10 bases between. This CDR3 region has 12 residues. From germline, CDR1 is ENHRY and CDR2 SYGVKD.

The rearrangement uses TRBV6-6 and TRBJ2-1, with D possibly TRBD2 on 6 matching bases. This CDR3 comprises 12 residues. With 8 bases removed from V and 3 bases from J, the gap between germline ends came to 8 bases. Germline CDR1 is MNHNY and CDR2 is SVGAGI (reference sequence). The CDR3 nucleotides read TGTGCCAGCGGAGGGTTCTACAATGAGCAGTTCTTC. Its protein is CASGGFYNEQFF.

J is TRBJ1-5 and V is TRBV3-1 (or the pseudogene TRBV3-2); D uncertain. Trimming removed 3 bases from V and 0 bases from J, with 6 bases in between. The CDR3 sequence is 14 residues long. CDR1 LGHDT and CDR2 YNNKEL come from the germline V gene (reference sequence). CDR3 DNA: TGTGCCAGCAGCCACGGATATAGCAATCAGCCCCAGCATTTT. This translates into CASSHGYSNQPQHF.

This chain connects TRBV3-1 (or the pseudogene TRBV3-2) to TRBJ1-6; unclear D gene. The CDR3 runs 12 residues. The V end was cut by 6 bases, the J end by 4 bases, with 4 bases between. CDR1 LGHDT and CDR2 YNNKEL come from the germline V gene (reference sequence). The CDR3 protein is CASRRYNSPLHF. The CDR3, as DNA: TGTGCCAGCAGACGATATAATTCACCCCTCCACTTT.

This chain uses TRBV25-1 with TRBJ1-5; unclear D gene. V was pared by 3 bases and J by 7 bases, with 16 bases between. Germline V gene data show CDR1 as MGHDK and CDR2 as SYGVNS. There are 15 residues in the CDR3. The CDR3 nucleotides are TGTGCCAGCAGTGACCCCTCGGGGAGTGTCCAGCCCCAGCATTTT. Encoded protein: CASSDPSGSVQPQHF.

This chain links TRBV7-9 with TRBJ1-4, with 10 bases identical to TRBD1. CDR3 length: 15 amino acids. In germline, CDR1 is SEHNR, CDR2 FQNEAQ (reference sequence). Germline trimming cut 3 bases from V and 6 bases from J; bases unmatched to any gene: 4. In nucleotides, the CDR3 is TGTGCCAGCAGCTTTGGGACAGGGGCGGATGAAAAACTGTTTTTT. Translation gives CASSFGTGADEKLFF.

The chain links TRBV4-3 to TRBJ2-3; D is uncertain. Per the germline V gene, CDR1 is LGHNA and CDR2 is YSLEER. The CDR3 runs 19 residues. Trimming removed 0 bases from V and 2 bases from J, with 21 bases in between. The CDR3 loop reads CASSQERWSGWIFTDTQYF. The DNA of the CDR3 is TGCGCCAGCAGCCAAGAGAGGTGGTCAGGCTGGATCTTCACAGATACGCAGTATTTT.

This chain links TRBV29-1 with TRBJ1-1; perhaps TRBD1 as D (5 bases). The CDR3 has 12 amino acids. V lost 4 bases, J lost 5 bases, and 11 bases lay in between. The germline CDR1 and CDR2 sequences are SQVTM and ANQGSEA. The CDR3 loop is CSVGGLVTEAFF. CDR3 DNA: TGCAGCGTTGGGGGGTTGGTAACTGAAGCTTTCTTT.

CDR3 region: CSARDPRTQYF. CDR3 coding DNA: TGCAGTGCTAGAGATCCCCGCACCCAGTACTTC. The chain recombines TRBV20-1 with TRBJ2-5; D gene uncertain. The length of the CDR3 is 11 residues. The V gene's germline CDR1 is DFQATT and CDR2 SNEGSKA (reference sequence). Trimming pared 0 bases from V and 8 bases from J, leaving 7 bases between.

V usage is TRBV19 and J usage is TRBJ2-3; 10 bases fit TRBD1. Germline V gives CDR1 LNHDA, CDR2 SQIVND (reference sequence). This CDR3 spans 16 amino acids. Germline trimming cut 4 bases from V and 4 bases from J; bases unmatched to any gene: 8. The CDR3 bases are TGTGCCAGTAGTACGCGGACAGGGACAGGGGCAGATACGCAGTATTTT. Translation: CASSTRTGTGADTQYF.

The genes are TRBV7-8 and TRBJ2-3; TRBD2 aligns across 14 bases. The CDR3 totals 18 residues. CDR1 and CDR2 (germline): SGHVS, FQNEAQ. Trimming removed 3 bases from V and 0 bases from J; junction bases left unmatched: 5. The CDR3 DNA reads TGTGCCAGCAGCTTTGGGACTAGCGGGGGTACTAGCACAGATACGCAGTATTTT. This gives the protein CASSFGTSGGTSTDTQYF.

CDR3 protein: CASSLQGNTEAFF. The CDR3 nucleotides read TGTGCCAGCAGCTTACAGGGGAACACTGAAGCTTTCTTT. This chain joins TRBV7-8 and TRBJ1-1; D may be TRBD1 (5 bases). The V gene lost 2 bases and the J gene lost 1 base, with 5 bases spanning the gap. Per the germline V gene, CDR1 is SGHVS and CDR2 is FQNEAQ. The CDR3 has 13 residues.

In this sample, this clone turned up a few times. The V gene is TRBV2, the J gene TRBJ1-2, with 7 bases that match TRBD1. Germline values: CDR1 SNHLY, CDR2 FYNNEI. The junction had 5 bases not matched to a gene; V was cut back by 2 bases and J by 8 bases. The CDR3 extends over 13 amino acids. The CDR3: CASSESQGVGYTF. The CDR3 DNA reads as TGTGCCAGCAGTGAATCTCAGGGGGTCGGCTACACCTTC. The entire variable domain, with the rest obtained from reference TRBV2 and TRBJ1-2, is as follows: EPEVTQTPSHQVTQMGQEVILRCVPISNHLYFYWYRQILGQKVEFLVSFYNNEISEKSEIFDDQFSVERPDGSNFTLKIRSTKLEDSAMYFCASSESQGVGYTFGSGTRLTVV.

The V call is TRBV28, the J call TRBJ1-6; D gene ambiguous. Germline CDR1 is MDHEN and CDR2 is SYDVKM. The CDR3 extends over 17 amino acids. The V gene lost 3 bases and the J gene lost 0 bases, with 12 bases spanning the gap. Here the CDR3 DNA reads TGTGCCAGCAGTTTTGAGGAGCTGAGCTCCTATAATTCACCCCTCCACTTT. Protein sequence: CASSFEELSSYNSPLHF.

The chain carries TRBV12-5 and TRBJ1-6, with D perhaps matching TRBD1 (5 bases). Germline CDR1 and CDR2: LGHNT and FRNRAP. Trimming took 8 bases from V and 5 from J, leaving 10 bases between them. This CDR3 has 13 residues. This CDR3 reads CASKQANNSPLHF. As DNA, the CDR3 is TGTGCTAGTAAACAGGCCAATAATTCACCCCTCCACTTT.

The rearrangement links TRBV29-1 to TRBJ2-3, with TRBD1 matching over 9 bases. The CDR3 has 14 residues. With V trimmed by 8 bases and J by 3 bases, 9 bases remained unmatched. Germline V gene sequence: CDR1 SQVTM, CDR2 ANQGSEA. The DNA for the CDR3 is TGCAGCTCTTTGGGACAGGGTGGGACAGATACGCAGTATTTT. Translated: CSSLGQGGTDTQYF.

The chain couples TRBV29-1 to TRBJ1-1; D call uncertain. The CDR3 extends over 12 amino acids. V lost 2 bases, J lost 7 bases, and 11 bases lay in between. From germline, CDR1 is SQVTM and CDR2 ANQGSEA. In nucleotides, the CDR3 is TGCAGCGTTGAACGACAATTGGGTGAAGCTTTCTTT. Its protein product is CSVERQLGEAFF.